These 17 T cell receptor beta chains share one sample of origin, sequenced in a study of control samples from healthy donors and cancer patients. Some clones are missing from TCRdb's copy, which holds only in-frame ones; the method was immunoSEQ multiplex PCR. The table has roughly 95,000 clones, approximately 86% seen once. Sequenced: blood. These receptors all stem from a young man in good health.

The chain links TRBV7-3 to TRBJ2-1, with D uncertain. In germline, CDR1 is SGHTA, CDR2 FQGTGA. The length of the CDR3 is 14 residues. The V gene lost 3 bases and the J gene lost 10 bases, with 16 bases spanning the gap. The CDR3 protein is CASSLGMSGQEQFF. Written as DNA, the CDR3 is TGTGCCAGCAGCTTGGGTATGTCTGGGCAGGAGCAGTTCTTC. Together with reference TRBV7-3 and TRBJ2-1, the CDR3 gives the full variable domain: GAGVSQTPSNKVTEKGKYVELRCDPISGHTALYWYRQSLGQGPEFLIYFQGTGAADDSGLPNDRFFAVRPEGSVSTLKIQRTERGDSAVYLCASSLGMSGQEQFFGPGTRLTVL.

The chain carries TRBV6-5 and TRBJ1-2; weak D call: TRBD1 (6 bases). CDR3 length equals 13 residues. The germline gives CDR1 MNHEY, CDR2 SVGAGI. The V end was cut by 5 bases, the J end by 2 bases, with 9 bases between. The CDR3 reads CASSMDRNYGYTF. In DNA form, the CDR3 reads TGTGCCAGCAGTATGGACAGAAACTATGGCTACACCTTC.

The rearrangement uses TRBV6-5 and TRBJ2-4, with D possibly being TRBD1 (6 bases). The CDR3 contains 12 residues. Germline loops: CDR1 MNHEY, CDR2 SVGAGI. The V end lost 6 bases, the J end lost 12 bases, and 15 bases lay between the germline ends. CDR3 DNA sequence: TGTGCCAGCAGCCAGACAGGCCGGGCTCAGTACTTC. It specifies CASSQTGRAQYF.

This chain uses TRBV6-1 with TRBJ1-5, with D unclear. The V gene lost 2 bases and the J gene lost 7 bases, with 15 bases spanning the gap. This CDR3 spans 15 amino acids. Germline V gene sequence: CDR1 MNHNS, CDR2 SASEGT. CDR3 DNA: TGTGCCAGCAGTGAAATTCATTCGGGCTTCCAGCCCCAGCATTTT. Its translation: CASSEIHSGFQPQHF.

The V gene is TRBV19, the J gene TRBJ1-2; D is uncertain. CDR1 is LNHDA and CDR2 is SQIVND in the germline V gene (reference sequence). Trimming removed 4 bases from V and 7 bases from J, with 16 bases in between. This CDR3 is built from 14 residues. The CDR3 coding sequence is TGTGCCAGTAGTAACCGGGAGCATCGTCCTGGCTACACCTTC. It is translated as CASSNREHRPGYTF.

This rearrangement joins TRBV28 to TRBJ2-7, with D perhaps matching TRBD1 or TRBD2 (7 bases each). V was pared by 6 bases and J by 3 bases, with 15 bases between. This CDR3 is built from 14 residues. CDR1 and CDR2 from the germline V gene are MDHEN and SYDVKM. CDR3 sequence reads: CASSRGDSHYEQYF. DNA of the CDR3: TGTGCCAGCAGCCGGGGGGACAGCCACTACGAGCAGTACTTC.

The rearrangement links TRBV4-3 to TRBJ2-1, with 8 positions matching TRBD2. This CDR3 spans 18 amino acids. The trim removed 0 bases at V and 2 bases at J, leaving 9 bases unmatched. Germline CDR1 is LGHNA and CDR2 is YSLEER. This CDR3 reads CASSQDWSSGPPYNEQFF. In nucleotides, the CDR3 is TGCGCCAGCAGCCAAGACTGGTCTAGCGGGCCCCCCTACAATGAGCAGTTCTTC.

V is TRBV3-1 (or the pseudogene TRBV3-2) and J is TRBJ2-1; weak D call: TRBD1 (6 bases). The CDR3 runs 15 residues. Germline-derived CDR1 and CDR2 are LGHDT and YNNKEL (reference sequence). Trimming took 1 base from V and 5 from J, leaving 12 bases between them. The CDR3 is CASSQVTDSHNEQFF. CDR3 in DNA: TGTGCCAGCAGCCAAGTTACGGACAGCCACAATGAGCAGTTCTTC.

V usage is TRBV5-1 and J usage is TRBJ2-7; 8 bases line up with TRBD1. The CDR3 extends over 14 amino acids. Germline CDR1 is SGHRS and CDR2 is YFSETQ. With 1 base clipped from V and 2 bases from J, the junction kept 2 bases outside the gene matches. The CDR3 DNA follows: TGCGCCAGCAGCTTGCAGGGGGCCCCCTACGAGCAGTACTTC. This sequence encodes CASSLQGAPYEQYF.

The chain recombines TRBV4-1 with TRBJ2-7; D unclear. The CDR3 runs to 12 residues. From germline, CDR1 is MGHRA and CDR2 YSYEKL. With 1 base removed from V and 5 bases from J, the gap between germline ends came to 6 bases. CDR3 region: CASSQGADEQYF. In DNA, the CDR3 is TGCGCCAGCAGCCAAGGTGCGGACGAGCAGTACTTC.

The gene calls are TRBV5-8 and TRBJ1-5; a weak D match, TRBD1 (5 bases). V shed 5 bases and J shed 6 bases, with 12 bases lying between them. Germline loops: CDR1 SGHTS, CDR2 YDEGEE. This CDR3 is built from 13 residues. CDR3 amino acids: CASSWGLGQPQHF. As DNA, the CDR3 is TGTGCCAGCAGTTGGGGACTTGGTCAGCCCCAGCATTTT.

The rearrangement uses TRBV7-9 and TRBJ1-4; D ambiguous. CDR1 is SEHNR and CDR2 is FQNEAQ in the germline V gene (reference sequence). The CDR3 has 15 amino acids. The V gene lost 7 bases and the J gene lost 4 bases, with 16 bases spanning the gap. Here the CDR3 reads CASTRKGGSNEKLFF. Here the CDR3 DNA reads TGTGCCAGCACCCGGAAAGGTGGGAGTAATGAAAAACTGTTTTTT.

V and J are TRBV2 and TRBJ2-5; 10 nucleotides line up with TRBD2. CDR1 SNHLY and CDR2 FYNNEI come from the germline V gene. The length of the CDR3 is 16 residues. V trimming: 6 bases; J trimming: 0 bases; junction bases outside the gene matches: 7. The CDR3 DNA sequence: TGTGCCAGCAGATTCTTTAGCGGGAGGTACCAAGAGACCCAGTACTTC. Amino acid sequence: CASRFFSGRYQETQYF.

The chain couples TRBV7-3 to TRBJ2-3; D is unclear. The CDR3 length is 15 residues. The germline gives CDR1 SGHTA, CDR2 FQGTGA. Trimming shortened V by 5 bases and J by 5 bases, and 17 bases separated the two germline ends. CDR3 protein: CASSPTRPGQDTQYF. In DNA form, the CDR3 reads TGTGCCAGCAGCCCAACCCGGCCCGGCCAAGATACGCAGTATTTT.

This rearrangement joins TRBV7-2 to TRBJ2-7, with a tentative D call TRBD1 (6 bases). In germline, CDR1 is SGHTA, CDR2 FQGNSA. Trimming shortened V by 1 base and J by 5 bases, and 9 bases separated the two germline ends. This CDR3 is 13 amino acids long. The CDR3 is CASSLVRGDEQYF. The CDR3 nucleotides are TGTGCCAGCAGCTTAGTCAGGGGCGACGAGCAGTACTTC.

This rearrangement joins TRBV29-1 to TRBJ2-6; D is uncertain. The CDR3 sequence is 11 residues long. V gave up 5 bases and J gave up 9 bases, with 8 bases separating them. The germline V gene has CDR1 SQVTM and CDR2 ANQGSEA. As DNA, the CDR3 is TGCAGCGTTCCCGGAGACAACGTCCTGACTTTC. It translates to CSVPGDNVLTF.

The CDR3 nucleotides are TGTGCCTGGAGTCTCAGGAGCTCCTACAATGAGCAGTTCTTC. Translated, it gives CAWSLRSSYNEQFF. V is TRBV30 and J is TRBJ2-1; unclear D gene. CDR3 length: 14 amino acids. Germline-derived CDR1 and CDR2 are GTSNPN and SVGIG (reference sequence). Trimming took off 2 bases at V and 0 bases at J, with 8 bases between the two ends.